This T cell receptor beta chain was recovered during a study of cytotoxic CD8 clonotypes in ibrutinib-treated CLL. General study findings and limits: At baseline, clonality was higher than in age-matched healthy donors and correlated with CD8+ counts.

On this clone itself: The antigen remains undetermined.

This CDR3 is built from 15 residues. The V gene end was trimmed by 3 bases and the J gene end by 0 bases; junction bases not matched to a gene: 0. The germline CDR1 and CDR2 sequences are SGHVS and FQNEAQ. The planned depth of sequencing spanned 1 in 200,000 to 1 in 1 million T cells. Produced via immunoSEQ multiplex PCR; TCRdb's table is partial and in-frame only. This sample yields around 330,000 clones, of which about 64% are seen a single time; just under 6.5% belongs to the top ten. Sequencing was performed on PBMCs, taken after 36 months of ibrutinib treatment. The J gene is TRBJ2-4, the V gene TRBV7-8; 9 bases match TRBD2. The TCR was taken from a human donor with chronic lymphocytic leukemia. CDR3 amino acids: CASSLTSGAKNIQYF. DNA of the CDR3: TGTGCCAGCAGCTTGACTAGCGGAGCCAAAAACATTCAGTACTTC. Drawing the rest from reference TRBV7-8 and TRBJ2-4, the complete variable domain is GAGVSQSPRYKVAKRGQDVALRCDPISGHVSLFWYQQALGQGPEFLTYFQNEAQLDKSGLPSDRFFAERPEGSVSTLKIQRTQQEDSAVYLCASSLTSGAKNIQYFGAGTRLSVL.